This T cell receptor beta chain comes out of a study of PD-1 blockade in classical Hodgkin lymphoma. TCRdb's copy holds only in-frame clones and misses some; the assay was immunoSEQ multiplex PCR. The data contain 80,000 to 95,000 clones, 83% of them singletons. Notes on the study in general: Anyone who began nivolumab under 1 year after ASCT was excluded.

Losses at the gene ends were 6 bases for V and 9 bases for J; bases not matched to a gene: 11. The CDR3 sequence is 14 residues long. Germline-derived CDR1 and CDR2 are MDHEN and SYDVKM. As to time point: cycle 4 day 1 (C4D1), after 6 weeks of nivolumab. The patients all showed relapse after autologous stem cell transplantation, while their brentuximab vedotin exposure varied. Patients' outcomes at their best amounted to complete response, partial response or progressive disease. As for this clone: Antigen unknown.

The sequence derives from a human donor with classical Hodgkin lymphoma. The sample here was peripheral blood mononuclear cells (PBMCs), taken before the fourth cycle of nivolumab. The J gene is TRBJ2-1, the V gene TRBV28; 7 bases fit TRBD1. CDR3 DNA: TGTGCCAGCAGCGAACCGGGACAGTTTAGTGAGCAGTTCTTC. Translation: CASSEPGQFSEQFF. The full variable domain, in which reference TRBV28 and TRBJ2-1 provide the parts outside the CDR3, is DVKVTQSSRYLVKRTGEKVFLECVQDMDHENMFWYRQDPGLGLRLIYFSYDVKMKEKGDIPEGYSVSREKKERFSLILESASTNQTSMYLCASSEPGQFSEQFFGPGTRLTVL.